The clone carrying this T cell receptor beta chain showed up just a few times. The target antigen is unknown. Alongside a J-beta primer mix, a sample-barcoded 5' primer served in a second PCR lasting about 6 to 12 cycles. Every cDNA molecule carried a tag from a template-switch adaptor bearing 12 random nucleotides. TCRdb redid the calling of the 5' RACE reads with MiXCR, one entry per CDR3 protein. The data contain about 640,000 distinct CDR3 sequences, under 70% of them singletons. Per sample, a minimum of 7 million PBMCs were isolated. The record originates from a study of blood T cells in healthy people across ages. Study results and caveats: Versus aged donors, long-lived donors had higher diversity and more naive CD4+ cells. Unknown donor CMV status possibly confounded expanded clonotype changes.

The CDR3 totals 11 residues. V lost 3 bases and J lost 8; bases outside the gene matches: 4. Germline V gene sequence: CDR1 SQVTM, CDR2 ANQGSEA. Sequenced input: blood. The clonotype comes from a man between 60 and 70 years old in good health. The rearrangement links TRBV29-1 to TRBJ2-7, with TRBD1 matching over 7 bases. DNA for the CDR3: TGCAGCGTTGAGACAGGGCGGCAGCAGTACTTC. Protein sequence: CSVETGRQQYF.